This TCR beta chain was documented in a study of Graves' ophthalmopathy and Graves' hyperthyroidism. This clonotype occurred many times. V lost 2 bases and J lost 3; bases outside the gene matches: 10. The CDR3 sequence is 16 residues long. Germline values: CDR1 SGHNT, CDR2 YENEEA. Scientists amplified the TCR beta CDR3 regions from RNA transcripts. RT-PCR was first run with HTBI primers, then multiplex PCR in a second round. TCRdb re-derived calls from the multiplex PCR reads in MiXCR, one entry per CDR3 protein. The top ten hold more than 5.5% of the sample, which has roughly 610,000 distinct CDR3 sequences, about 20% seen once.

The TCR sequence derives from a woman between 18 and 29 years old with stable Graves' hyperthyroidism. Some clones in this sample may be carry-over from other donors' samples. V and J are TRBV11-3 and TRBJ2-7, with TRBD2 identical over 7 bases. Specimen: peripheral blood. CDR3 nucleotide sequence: TGTGCCAGCAGCTTATCAATCGGCGGGAGAGACTACGAGCAGTACTTC. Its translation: CASSLSIGGRDYEQYF. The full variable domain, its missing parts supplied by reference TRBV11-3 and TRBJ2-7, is EAGVVQSPRYKIIEKKQPVAFWCNPISGHNTLYWYLQNLGQGPELLIRYENEEAVDDSQLPKDRFSAERLKGVDSTLKIQPAELGDSAVYLCASSLSIGGRDYEQYFGPGTRLTVT.